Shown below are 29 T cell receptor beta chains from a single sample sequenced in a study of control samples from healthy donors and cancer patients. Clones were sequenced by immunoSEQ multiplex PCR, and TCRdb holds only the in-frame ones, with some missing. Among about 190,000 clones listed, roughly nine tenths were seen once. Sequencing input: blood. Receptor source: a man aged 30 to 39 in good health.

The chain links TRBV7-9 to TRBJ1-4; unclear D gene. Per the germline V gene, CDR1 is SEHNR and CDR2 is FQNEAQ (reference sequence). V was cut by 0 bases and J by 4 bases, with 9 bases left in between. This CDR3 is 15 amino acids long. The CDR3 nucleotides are TGTGCCAGCAGCTTAGCGAGTGAGAGTAATGAAAAACTGTTTTTT. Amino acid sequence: CASSLASESNEKLFF. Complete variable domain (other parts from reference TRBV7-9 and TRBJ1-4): DTGVSQNPRHKITKRGQNVTFRCDPISEHNRLYWYRQTLGQGPEFLTYFQNEAQLEKSRLLSDRFSAERPKGSFSTLEIQRTEQGDSAMYLCASSLASESNEKLFFGSGTQLSVL.

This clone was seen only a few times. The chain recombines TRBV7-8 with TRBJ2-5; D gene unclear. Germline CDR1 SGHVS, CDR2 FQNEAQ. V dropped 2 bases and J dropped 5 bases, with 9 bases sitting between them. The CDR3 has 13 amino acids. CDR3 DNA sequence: TGTGCCAGCAGCTTAAGTAGTTCGGAGACCCAGTACTTC. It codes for CASSLSSSETQYF.

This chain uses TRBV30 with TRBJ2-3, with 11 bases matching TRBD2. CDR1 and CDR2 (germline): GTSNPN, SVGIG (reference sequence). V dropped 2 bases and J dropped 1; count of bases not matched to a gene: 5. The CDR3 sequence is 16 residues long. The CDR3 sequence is CAWSIMTSGGTDTQYF. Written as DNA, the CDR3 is TGTGCCTGGAGTATAATGACTAGCGGGGGCACAGATACGCAGTATTTT.

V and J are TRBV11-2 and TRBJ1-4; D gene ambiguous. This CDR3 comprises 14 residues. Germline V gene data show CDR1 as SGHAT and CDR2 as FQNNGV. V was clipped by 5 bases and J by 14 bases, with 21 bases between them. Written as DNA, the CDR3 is TGTGCCAGCAGCGAGAGAGCGACGGATGAACAGCTGTTTTTT. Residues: CASSERATDEQLFF.

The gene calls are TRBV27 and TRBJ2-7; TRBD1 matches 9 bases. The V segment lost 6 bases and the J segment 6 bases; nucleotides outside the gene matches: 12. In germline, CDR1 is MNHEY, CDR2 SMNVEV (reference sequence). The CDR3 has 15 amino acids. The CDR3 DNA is TGTGCCAGCAGATACGGTGGACAGGGGACCTCCGAGCAGTACTTC. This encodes CASRYGGQGTSEQYF.

This chain's CDR3 is CASSYVLLNRGDGYTF. In DNA form, the CDR3 reads TGTGCCAGCAGTTACGTTTTACTAAACAGGGGCGATGGCTACACCTTC. This rearrangement joins TRBV6-6 to TRBJ1-2; TRBD1 agrees at 7 bases. With V trimmed by 2 bases and J by 6 bases, 12 bases remained unmatched. The CDR3 runs 16 residues. CDR1 MNHNY and CDR2 SVGAGI come from the germline V gene (reference sequence).

CDR3 coding DNA: TGTGCCAGTACCGAACAGGGTGGAAAGGCCAACGTCCTGACTTTC. It encodes CASTEQGGKANVLTF. J is TRBJ2-6 and V is TRBV19; D possibly corresponds to TRBD1 (6 bases). The CDR3 covers 15 residues. Deletions cut 7 bases from V and 6 bases from J, with 16 bases between. Looked up from germline, CDR1 is LNHDA and CDR2 is SQIVND (reference sequence).

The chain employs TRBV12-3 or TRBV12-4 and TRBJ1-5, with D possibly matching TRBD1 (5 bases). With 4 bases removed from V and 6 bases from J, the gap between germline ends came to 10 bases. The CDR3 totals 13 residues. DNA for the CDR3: TGTGCCAGCAGTTCGGCAGGGAGTCAGCCCCAGCATTTT. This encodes CASSSAGSQPQHF.

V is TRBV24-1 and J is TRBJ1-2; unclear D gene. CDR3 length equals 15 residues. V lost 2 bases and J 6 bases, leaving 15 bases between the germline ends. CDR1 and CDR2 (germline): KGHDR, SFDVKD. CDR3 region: CATSDSRQEVHGYTF. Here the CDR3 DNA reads TGTGCCACCAGTGATTCAAGGCAGGAGGTCCATGGCTACACCTTC.

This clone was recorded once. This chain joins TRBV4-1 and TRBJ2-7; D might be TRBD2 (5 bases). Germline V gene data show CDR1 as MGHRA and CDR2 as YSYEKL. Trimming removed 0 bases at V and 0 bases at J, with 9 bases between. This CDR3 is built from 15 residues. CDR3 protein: CASSQEQRPSYEQYF. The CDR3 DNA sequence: TGCGCCAGCAGCCAAGAACAGCGGCCCTCCTACGAGCAGTACTTC.

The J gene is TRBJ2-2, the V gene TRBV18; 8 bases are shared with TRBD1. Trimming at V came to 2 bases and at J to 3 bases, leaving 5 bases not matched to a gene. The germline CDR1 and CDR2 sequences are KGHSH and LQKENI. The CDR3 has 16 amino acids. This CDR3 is CASSPTGTGHTGELFF. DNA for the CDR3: TGTGCCAGCTCACCAACCGGGACAGGTCACACCGGGGAGCTGTTTTTT.

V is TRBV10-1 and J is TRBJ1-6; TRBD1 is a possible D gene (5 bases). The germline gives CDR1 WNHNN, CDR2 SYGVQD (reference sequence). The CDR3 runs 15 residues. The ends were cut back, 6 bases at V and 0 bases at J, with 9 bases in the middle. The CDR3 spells CASRQDFSYNSPLHF. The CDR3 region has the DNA TGCGCCAGCAGACAGGATTTCTCCTATAATTCACCCCTCCACTTT.

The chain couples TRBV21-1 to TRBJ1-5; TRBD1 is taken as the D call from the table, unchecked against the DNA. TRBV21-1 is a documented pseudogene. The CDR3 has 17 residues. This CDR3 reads CASSKYKSQKPNQPQHF. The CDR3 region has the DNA TGTGCCAGCAGCAAATACAAATCACAGAAACCCAATCAGCCCCAGCATTTT.

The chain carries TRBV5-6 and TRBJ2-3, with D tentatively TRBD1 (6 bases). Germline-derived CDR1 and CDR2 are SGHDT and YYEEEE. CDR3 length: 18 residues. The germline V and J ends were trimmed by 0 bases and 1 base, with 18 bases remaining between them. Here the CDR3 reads CASSLGGPGRARTDTQYF. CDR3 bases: TGTGCCAGCAGCTTGGGGGGGCCGGGCAGGGCCCGCACAGATACGCAGTATTTT.

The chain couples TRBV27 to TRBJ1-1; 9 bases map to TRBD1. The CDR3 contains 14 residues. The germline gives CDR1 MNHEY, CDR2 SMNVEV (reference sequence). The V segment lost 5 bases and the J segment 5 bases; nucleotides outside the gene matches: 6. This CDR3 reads CASSPGQGRTEAFF. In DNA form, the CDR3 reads TGTGCCAGCAGTCCTGGACAGGGGAGGACTGAAGCTTTCTTT.

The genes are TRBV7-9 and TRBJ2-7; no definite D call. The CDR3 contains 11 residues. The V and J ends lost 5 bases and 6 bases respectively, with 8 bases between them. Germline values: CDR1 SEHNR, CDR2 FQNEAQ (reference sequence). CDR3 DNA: TGTGCCAGCAGCAGTAGTTCCGAGCAGTACTTC. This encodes CASSSSSEQYF.

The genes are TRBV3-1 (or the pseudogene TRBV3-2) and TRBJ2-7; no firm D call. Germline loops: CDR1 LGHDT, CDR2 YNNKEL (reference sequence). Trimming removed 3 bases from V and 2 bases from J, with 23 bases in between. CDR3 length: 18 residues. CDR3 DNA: TGTGCCAGCAGCCAGTCTCGGCTGCTATCACAGAATACCTACGAGCAGTACTTC. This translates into CASSQSRLLSQNTYEQYF.

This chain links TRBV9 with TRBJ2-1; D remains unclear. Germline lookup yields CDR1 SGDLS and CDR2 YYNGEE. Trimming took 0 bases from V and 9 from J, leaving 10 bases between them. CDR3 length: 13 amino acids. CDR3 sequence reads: CASSVGGGTEQFF. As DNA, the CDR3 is TGTGCCAGCAGCGTAGGGGGTGGAACTGAGCAGTTCTTC. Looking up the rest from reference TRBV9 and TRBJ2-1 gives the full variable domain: DSGVTQTPKHLITATGQRVTLRCSPRSGDLSVYWYQQSLDQGLQFLIQYYNGEERAKGNILERFSAQQFPDLHSELNLSSLELGDSALYFCASSVGGGTEQFFGPGTRLTVL.

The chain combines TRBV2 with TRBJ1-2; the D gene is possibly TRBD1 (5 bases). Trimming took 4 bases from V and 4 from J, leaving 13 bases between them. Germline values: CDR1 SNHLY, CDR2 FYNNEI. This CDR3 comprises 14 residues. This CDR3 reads CASSAGRTAYGYTF. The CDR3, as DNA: TGTGCCAGCAGTGCGGGACGGACTGCCTATGGCTACACCTTC.

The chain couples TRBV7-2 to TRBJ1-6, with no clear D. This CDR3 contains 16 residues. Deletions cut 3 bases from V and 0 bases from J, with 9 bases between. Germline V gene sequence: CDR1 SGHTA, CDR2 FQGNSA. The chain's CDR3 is CASSFDLSSYNSPLHF. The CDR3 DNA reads TGTGCCAGCAGCTTTGACCTGAGCTCCTATAATTCACCCCTCCACTTT.

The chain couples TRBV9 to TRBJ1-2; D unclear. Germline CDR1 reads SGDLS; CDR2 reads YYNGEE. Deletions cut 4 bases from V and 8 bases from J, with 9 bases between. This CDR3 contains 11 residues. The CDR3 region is CASSPTEGYTF. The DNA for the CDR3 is TGTGCCAGCAGCCCGACCGAAGGCTACACCTTC.

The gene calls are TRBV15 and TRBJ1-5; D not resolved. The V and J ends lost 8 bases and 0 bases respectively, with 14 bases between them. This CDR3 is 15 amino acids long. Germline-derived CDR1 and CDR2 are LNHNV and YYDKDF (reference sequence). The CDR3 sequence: CATQSNSDSNQPQHF. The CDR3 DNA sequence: TGTGCCACCCAATCAAACAGCGATAGCAATCAGCCCCAGCATTTT. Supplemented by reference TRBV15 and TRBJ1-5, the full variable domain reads DAMVIQNPRYQVTQFGKPVTLSCSQTLNHNVMYWYQQKSSQAPKLLFHYYDKDFNNEADTPDNFQSRRPNTSFCFLDIRSPGLGDTAMYLCATQSNSDSNQPQHFGDGTRLSIL.

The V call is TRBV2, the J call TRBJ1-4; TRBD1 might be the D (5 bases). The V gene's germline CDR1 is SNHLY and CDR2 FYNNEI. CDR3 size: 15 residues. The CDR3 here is CAQKTPGSVGEKLFF. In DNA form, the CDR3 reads TGTGCGCAAAAGACCCCAGGGTCGGTCGGTGAAAAACTGTTTTTT.

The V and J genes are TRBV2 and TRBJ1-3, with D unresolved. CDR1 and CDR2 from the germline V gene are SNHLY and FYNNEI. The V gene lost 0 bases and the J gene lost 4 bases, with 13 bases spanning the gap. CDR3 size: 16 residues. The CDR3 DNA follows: TGTGCCAGCAGTGAAGCGGGTCGGAAGATGGGAAACACCATATATTTT. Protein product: CASSEAGRKMGNTIYF.

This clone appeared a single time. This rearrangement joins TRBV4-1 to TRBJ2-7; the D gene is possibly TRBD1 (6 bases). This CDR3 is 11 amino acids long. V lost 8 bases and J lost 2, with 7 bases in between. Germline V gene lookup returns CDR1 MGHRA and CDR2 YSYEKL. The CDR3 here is CASGGPYEQYF. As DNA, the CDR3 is TGCGCCAGCGGGGGCCCCTACGAGCAGTACTTC.

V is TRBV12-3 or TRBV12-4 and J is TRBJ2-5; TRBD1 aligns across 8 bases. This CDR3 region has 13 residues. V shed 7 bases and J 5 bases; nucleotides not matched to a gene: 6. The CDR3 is CASNGQGMETQYF. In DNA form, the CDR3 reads TGTGCCAGCAACGGACAGGGCATGGAGACCCAGTACTTC.

The CDR3, as DNA: TGTGCCAGCAGTGATGGGTCTAGCTATGGCTACACCTTC. Protein sequence: CASSDGSSYGYTF. The V and J genes are TRBV6-1 and TRBJ1-2; D is unclear. The CDR3 loop spans 13 amino acids. V lost 3 bases and J lost 4, with 9 bases in between. Germline CDR1 and CDR2: MNHNS and SASEGT.

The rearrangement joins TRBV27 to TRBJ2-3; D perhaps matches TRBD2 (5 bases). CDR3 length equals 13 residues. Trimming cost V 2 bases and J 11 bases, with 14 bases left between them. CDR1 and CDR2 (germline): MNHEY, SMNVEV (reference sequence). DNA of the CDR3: TGTGCCAGCAGTTTAAAGTCTGGCCGGGGGCAGTATTTT. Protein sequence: CASSLKSGRGQYF.

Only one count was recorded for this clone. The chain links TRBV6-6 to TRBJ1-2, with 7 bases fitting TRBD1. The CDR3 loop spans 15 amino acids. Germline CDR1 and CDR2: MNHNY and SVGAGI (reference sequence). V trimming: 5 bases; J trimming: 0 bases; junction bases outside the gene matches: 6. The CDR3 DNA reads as TGTGCCAGCAGTACAAACAGGGGCGCTAACTATGGCTACACCTTC. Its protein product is CASSTNRGANYGYTF.